These 3 T cell receptor beta chains came from one sample sequenced in a study of beta chain features in type 1 diabetes. The entirety of the isolated RNA underwent reverse transcription, so expressed TCRB transcripts were sequenced. This table comes from immunoSEQ multiplex PCR, and its TCRdb copy is limited to in-frame clones, with some not included. The data show hundreds of thousands of clones, 13% seen once. These receptors are not linked to any known antigen. Findings and limits, study-wide: Within each of all four CD4+ subsets, Type 1 diabetes patients had TCRB CDR3s that were moderately but significantly shorter.

Sequencing was carried out using naive CD4+ T cells from blood. The origin of the receptors is a man between 18 and 35 years old with type 1 diabetes.

The chain couples TRBV5-1 to TRBJ2-3, with a tentative D call TRBD1 (5 bases). This CDR3 has 14 residues. CDR1 and CDR2 (germline): SGHRS, YFSETQ. V was trimmed by 4 bases and J by 2 bases, leaving 11 bases between them. The DNA for the CDR3 is TGCGCCAGCAGCCGGTCGGACACCACAGATACGCAGTATTTT. Protein sequence: CASSRSDTTDTQYF.

The table lists this clone with a few counts. This chain links TRBV5-1 with TRBJ1-1; D is perhaps TRBD1 (5 bases). V was shortened by 0 bases and J by 3 bases, with 24 bases between the two germline ends. There are 19 residues in the CDR3. Germline CDR1 reads SGHRS; CDR2 reads YFSETQ. CDR3 nucleotide sequence: TGCGCCAGCAGCTTGGGATCGACAGCCAACCTCCGAGGGTACACTGAAGCTTTCTTT. It encodes CASSLGSTANLRGYTEAFF.

CDR3 DNA: TGTGCCAGCAGCTTGGCTGGGACTCCCCAAGAGACCCAGTACTTC. Encoded protein: CASSLAGTPQETQYF. V gene TRBV5-8 combines with J gene TRBJ2-5; D is possibly TRBD2 (6 bases). V was trimmed by 0 bases and J by 1 base, leaving 10 bases between them. The germline V gene encodes CDR1 SGHTS and CDR2 YDEGEE. This CDR3 is built from 15 residues.